One and the same sample provided the 21 T cell receptor beta chains below, sequenced in a study of blood T cell repertoires in COVID-19. Clones were sequenced by immunoSEQ multiplex PCR, and TCRdb holds only the in-frame ones, with some missing. The profile shows 200,000 to 250,000 clones, roughly four fifths of them singletons. Sequenced: PBMCs or T cells enriched from blood (not recorded which). The origin of the receptors is a woman in her thirties or forties who had been exposed to COVID-19.

This clone was seen ten or more times. The chain employs TRBV7-9 and TRBJ2-3; 8 bases match TRBD2. This CDR3 spans 15 amino acids. Germline V gives CDR1 SEHNR, CDR2 FQNEAQ (reference sequence). Unmatched junction bases numbered 9, after V lost 5 bases and J lost 5 bases. CDR3 sequence: CASSPSLAERDTQYF. The CDR3 DNA reads as TGTGCCAGCAGCCCCTCACTAGCGGAGCGAGATACGCAGTATTTT.

The chain joins TRBV6-2 or TRBV6-3 to TRBJ1-1, with no clear D. CDR1 and CDR2 (germline): MNHEY, SVGEGT. CDR3 size: 11 residues. V was cut by 4 bases and J by 3 bases, with 3 bases left in between. The CDR3 DNA reads as TGTGCCAGCAGTTTCTACACTGAAGCTTTCTTT. Translation: CASSFYTEAFF.

J is TRBJ2-7 and V is TRBV6-2 or TRBV6-3; possible D gene TRBD2, 5 bases. The germline CDR1 and CDR2 sequences are MNHEY and SVGEGT. This CDR3 is 12 amino acids long. The V end was cut by 5 bases, the J end by 4 bases, with 9 bases between. The CDR3 sequence: CASSGRGYEQYF. The DNA for the CDR3 is TGTGCCAGCAGTGGTCGGGGATACGAGCAGTACTTC.

In its sample, this clone was seen a few times. The CDR3 DNA reads as TGTGCCAGCAGGGACAGGCGAACTAATGAAAAACTGTTTTTT. It yields the protein CASRDRRTNEKLFF. The rearrangement uses TRBV27 and TRBJ1-4; 7 positions agree with TRBD1. The CDR3 consists of 14 residues. V lost 6 bases to trimming and J lost 1 base; unmatched junction nucleotides: 2. Germline V gives CDR1 MNHEY, CDR2 SMNVEV (reference sequence).

The chain combines TRBV7-2 with TRBJ1-5; D ambiguous. Between the trimmed V and J ends, which lost 4 bases and 0 bases, there was a span of 10 bases. The germline V gene encodes CDR1 SGHTA and CDR2 FQGNSA. The CDR3 consists of 15 residues. CDR3 sequence reads: CASSSYIDSNQPQHF. As DNA, the CDR3 is TGTGCCAGCAGCTCATACATCGATAGCAATCAGCCCCAGCATTTT.

The J gene is TRBJ2-7, the V gene TRBV3-1 (or the pseudogene TRBV3-2), with TRBD2 matching over 8 bases. The V gene's germline CDR1 is LGHDT and CDR2 YNNKEL (reference sequence). CDR3 length: 15 amino acids. The ends lost 4 bases at V and 0 bases at J; junction bases unmatched: 5. CDR3 residues: CASSPRAGGSYEQYF. DNA of the CDR3: TGTGCCAGCAGCCCCCGGGCGGGGGGCTCCTACGAGCAGTACTTC.

V gene TRBV2 combines with J gene TRBJ2-2; no reliable D call. Germline values: CDR1 SNHLY, CDR2 FYNNEI. The CDR3 totals 17 residues. The germline V and J ends were trimmed by 9 bases and 0 bases, with 20 bases remaining between them. CDR3 protein: CARHSIMETANTGELFF. In nucleotides, the CDR3 is TGTGCCAGACACTCGATTATGGAGACTGCGAACACCGGGGAGCTGTTTTTT.

The chain uses TRBV9 and TRBJ1-1; the D gene is possibly TRBD1 (5 bases). Germline assignment: CDR1 SGDLS and CDR2 YYNGEE. The length of the CDR3 is 15 residues. V gave up 3 bases and J gave up 1 base, with 13 bases separating them. This CDR3 reads CASSEQVMSNTEAFF. CDR3 DNA: TGTGCCAGCAGCGAACAGGTGATGTCGAACACTGAAGCTTTCTTT. Full variable domain (outside the CDR3, taken from reference TRBV9 and TRBJ1-1): DSGVTQTPKHLITATGQRVTLRCSPRSGDLSVYWYQQSLDQGLQFLIQYYNGEERAKGNILERFSAQQFPDLHSELNLSSLELGDSALYFCASSEQVMSNTEAFFGQGTRLTVV.

This clone has a handful of counts. The CDR3 region has the DNA TGTGCCAGCAGCTTAACAACAGGGGGCTACAATGAGCAGTTCTTC. Translated: CASSLTTGGYNEQFF. The gene calls are TRBV7-6 and TRBJ2-1; 8 nucleotides match TRBD1. The length of the CDR3 is 15 residues. V was pared by 2 bases and J by 3 bases, with 3 bases of the junction left unmatched. Germline V CDR1 and CDR2: SGHVS, FNYEAQ.

The V and J genes are TRBV24-1 and TRBJ1-1; possibly TRBD1 for D (6 bases). Looked up from germline, CDR1 is KGHDR and CDR2 is SFDVKD. The CDR3 is 15 residues long. V dropped 2 bases and J dropped 1 base, with 10 bases sitting between them. DNA for the CDR3: TGTGCCACCAGTGATTCCCGGACAGAGAACACTGAAGCTTTCTTT. As protein: CATSDSRTENTEAFF.

This sequence joins TRBV7-9 and TRBJ2-5; 7 nucleotides match TRBD2. From germline, CDR1 is SEHNR and CDR2 FQNEAQ (reference sequence). CDR3 size: 13 residues. The J segment lost 5 bases and the V segment lost 8 bases, leaving 8 bases of the junction unmatched. The CDR3, as DNA: TGTGCCAGCGTCCGGGGGGAGGTGGAGACCCAGTACTTC. Protein sequence: CASVRGEVETQYF.

This clone was detected only a few times. This chain uses TRBV19 with TRBJ1-2, with D uncertain. The CDR3 contains 14 residues. V was pared by 6 bases and J by 1 base, with 12 bases between. Germline V CDR1 and CDR2: LNHDA, SQIVND (reference sequence). The CDR3 bases are TGTGCCAGTAGCCGTTGGAGTTTTAACTATGGCTACACCTTC. It codes for CASSRWSFNYGYTF.

The sample holds a few counts of this clone. The chain uses TRBV5-1 and TRBJ1-4; 8 bases line up with TRBD1. This CDR3 region has 17 residues. The V and J ends lost 2 bases and 3 bases, in that order; junction bases with no gene match: 9. Germline lookup yields CDR1 SGHRS and CDR2 YFSETQ. The CDR3 DNA follows: TGCGCCAGCAGCTTTGGTCAGGGGGCTAGGGCTAATGAAAAACTGTTTTTT. Protein: CASSFGQGARANEKLFF.

The rearrangement joins TRBV7-6 to TRBJ1-4, with D perhaps TRBD1 (6 bases). The germline V gene has CDR1 SGHVS and CDR2 FNYEAQ. Trimming took off 4 bases at V and 0 bases at J, with 12 bases between the two ends. The CDR3 covers 16 residues. The CDR3 reads CASSSERQATNEKLFF. The CDR3 nucleotides read TGTGCCAGCAGCTCCGAACGACAGGCAACTAATGAAAAACTGTTTTTT.

V gene TRBV5-1 combines with J gene TRBJ1-4; no firm D call. The CDR3 contains 13 residues. Germline assignment: CDR1 SGHRS and CDR2 YFSETQ. Deletions cut 2 bases from V and 6 bases from J, with 8 bases between. CDR3 region: CASSFVGDEKLFF. The CDR3 nucleotides are TGCGCCAGCAGCTTCGTCGGGGATGAAAAACTGTTTTTT. The complete variable domain, with remaining parts taken from reference TRBV5-1 and TRBJ1-4, reads KAGVTQTPRYLIKTRGQQVTLSCSPISGHRSVSWYQQTPGQGLQFLFEYFSETQRNKGNFPGRFSGRQFSNSRSEMNVSTLELGDSALYLCASSFVGDEKLFFGSGTQLSVL.

The chain employs TRBV10-3 and TRBJ1-5; 7 bases agree with TRBD1. Losses at the gene ends were 0 bases for V and 0 bases for J; bases not matched to a gene: 14. CDR3 length equals 20 residues. Germline loops: CDR1 ENHRY, CDR2 SYGVKD. The CDR3 region has the DNA TGTGCCATCAGTGAGTCCTCGCGACAGGGTGGGGGCTATAGCAATCAGCCCCAGCATTTT. This sequence encodes CAISESSRQGGGYSNQPQHF.

The gene calls are TRBV7-9 and TRBJ1-1, with TRBD1 as a possible D gene (5 bases). In germline, CDR1 is SEHNR, CDR2 FQNEAQ (reference sequence). Deletions cut 6 bases from V and 4 bases from J, with 21 bases between. The length of the CDR3 is 16 residues. The CDR3, as DNA: TGTGCCAGCAGTTACCTGGGGGGAGAGGATTTCACTGAAGCTTTCTTT. The encoded protein is CASSYLGGEDFTEAFF.

This chain links TRBV18 with TRBJ2-1, with TRBD2 identical over 12 bases. Germline V CDR1 and CDR2: KGHSH, LQKENI. The CDR3 runs to 16 residues. The ends lost 3 bases at V and 5 bases at J; junction bases unmatched: 5. CDR3 region: CASSPVGLAGDNEQFF. CDR3 bases: TGTGCCAGCTCACCTGTGGGACTAGCGGGTGACAATGAGCAGTTCTTC.

The chain combines TRBV3-1 (or the pseudogene TRBV3-2) with TRBJ2-2; 8 nucleotides align to TRBD2. After removal of 5 bases from V and 4 bases from J, the junction contained 3 bases not matched to a gene. The CDR3 totals 14 residues. From germline, CDR1 is LGHDT and CDR2 YNNKEL (reference sequence). CDR3 nucleotide sequence: TGTGCCAGCAGCTCCGGGGGGGTCACCGGGGAGCTGTTTTTT. Protein product: CASSSGGVTGELFF.

The V gene is TRBV6-2 or TRBV6-3, the J gene TRBJ2-2, with 8 bases fitting TRBD1. Germline loops: CDR1 MNHEY, CDR2 SVGEGT. The CDR3 sequence is 15 residues long. V lost 5 bases and J lost 3; bases outside the gene matches: 5. CDR3 amino acids: CASSLGQGYTGELFF. CDR3 nucleotide sequence: TGTGCCAGCAGTCTAGGACAGGGTTACACCGGGGAGCTGTTTTTT.

The J gene is TRBJ2-3, the V gene TRBV7-9, with D possibly TRBD2 on 6 matching bases. Germline lookup yields CDR1 SEHNR and CDR2 FQNEAQ (reference sequence). V was trimmed by 3 bases and J by 5 bases, leaving 15 bases between them. The CDR3 has 15 residues. The CDR3 region has the DNA TGTGCCAGCAGCTTCCGTACGGGAGAGGGAGATACGCAGTATTTT. Its translation is CASSFRTGEGDTQYF.